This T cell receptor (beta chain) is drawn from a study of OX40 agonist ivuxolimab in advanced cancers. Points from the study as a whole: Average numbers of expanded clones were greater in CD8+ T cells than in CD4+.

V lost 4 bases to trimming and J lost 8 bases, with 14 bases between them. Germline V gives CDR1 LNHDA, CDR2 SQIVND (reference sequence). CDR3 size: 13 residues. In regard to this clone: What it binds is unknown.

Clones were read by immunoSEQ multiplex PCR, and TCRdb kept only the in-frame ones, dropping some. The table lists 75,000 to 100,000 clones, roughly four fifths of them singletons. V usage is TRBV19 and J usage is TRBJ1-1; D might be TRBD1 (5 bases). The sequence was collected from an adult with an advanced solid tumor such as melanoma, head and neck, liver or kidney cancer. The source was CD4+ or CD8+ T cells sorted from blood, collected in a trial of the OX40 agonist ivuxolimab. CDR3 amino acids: CASSSGGAGEAFF. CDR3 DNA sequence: TGTGCCAGTAGTAGCGGAGGGGCAGGGGAAGCTTTCTTT.